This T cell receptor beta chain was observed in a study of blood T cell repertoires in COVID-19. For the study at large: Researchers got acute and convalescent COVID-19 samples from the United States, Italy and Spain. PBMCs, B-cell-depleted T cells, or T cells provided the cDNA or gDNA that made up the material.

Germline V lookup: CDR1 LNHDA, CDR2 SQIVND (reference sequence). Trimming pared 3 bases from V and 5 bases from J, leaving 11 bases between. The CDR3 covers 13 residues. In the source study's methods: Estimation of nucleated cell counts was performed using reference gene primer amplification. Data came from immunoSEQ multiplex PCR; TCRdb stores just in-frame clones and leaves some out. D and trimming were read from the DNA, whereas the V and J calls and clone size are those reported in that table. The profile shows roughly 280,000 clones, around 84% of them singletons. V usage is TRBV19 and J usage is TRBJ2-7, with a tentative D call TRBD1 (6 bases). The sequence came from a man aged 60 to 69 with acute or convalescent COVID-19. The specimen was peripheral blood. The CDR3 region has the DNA TGTGCCAGTAGTATTCGGGACATTGACGAGCAGTACTTC. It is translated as CASSIRDIDEQYF. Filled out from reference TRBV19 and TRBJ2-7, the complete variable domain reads DGGITQSPKYLFRKEGQNVTLSCEQNLNHDAMYWYRQDPGQGLRLIYYSQIVNDFQKGDIAEGYSVSREKKESFPLTVTSAQKNPTAFYLCASSIRDIDEQYFGPGTRLTVT.